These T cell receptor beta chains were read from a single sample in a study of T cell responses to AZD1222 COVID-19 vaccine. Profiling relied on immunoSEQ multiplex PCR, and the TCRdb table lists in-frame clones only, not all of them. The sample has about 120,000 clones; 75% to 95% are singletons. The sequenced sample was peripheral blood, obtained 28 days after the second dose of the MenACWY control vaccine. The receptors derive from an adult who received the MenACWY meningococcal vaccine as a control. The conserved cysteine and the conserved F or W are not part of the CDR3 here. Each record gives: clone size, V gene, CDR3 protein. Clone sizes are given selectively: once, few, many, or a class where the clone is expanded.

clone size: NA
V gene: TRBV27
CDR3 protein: ASSLYRAGGPETQY

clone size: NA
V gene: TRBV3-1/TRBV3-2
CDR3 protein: ASSQGKASGSQGETQY

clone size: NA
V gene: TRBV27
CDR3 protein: ASSFDLNQPQH

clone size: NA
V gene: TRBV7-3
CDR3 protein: ASSLNPISSGANVLT

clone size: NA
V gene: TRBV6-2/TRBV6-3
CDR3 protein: ASSYSTGPGELF

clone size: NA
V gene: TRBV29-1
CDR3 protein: SVAPLDNEQF

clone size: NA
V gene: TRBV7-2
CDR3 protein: ASSSGQGRGGYT

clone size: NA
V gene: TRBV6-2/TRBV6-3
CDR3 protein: ASSYGWGSSTDTQY

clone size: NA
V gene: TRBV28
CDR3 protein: ASSPDRAYYNSPLH

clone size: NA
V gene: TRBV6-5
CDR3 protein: ASSSVQTGTDTQY

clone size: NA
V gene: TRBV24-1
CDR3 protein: ATSDPQRVYNEQF

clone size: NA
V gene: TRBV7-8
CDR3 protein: ASSSLQGQHGYEQY

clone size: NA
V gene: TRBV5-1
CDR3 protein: ASGQANVLT

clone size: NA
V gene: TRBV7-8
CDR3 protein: ASSLPGGRMNTEAF

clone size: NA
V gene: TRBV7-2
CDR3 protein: ASTPGLAWDTQY

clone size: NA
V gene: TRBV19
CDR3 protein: ASSSNSGRTYEQY

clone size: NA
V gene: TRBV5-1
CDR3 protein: ASSLRGSTDTQY

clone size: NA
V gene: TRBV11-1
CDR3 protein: ASSFGPSVQETQY

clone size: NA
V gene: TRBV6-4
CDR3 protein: ASRAGTSGTNTGELF

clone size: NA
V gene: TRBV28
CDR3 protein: ASSLVHTEAF

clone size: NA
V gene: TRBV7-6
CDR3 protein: ASSPLGGAADTQY

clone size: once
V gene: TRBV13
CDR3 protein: ASSLGQGDNEQY

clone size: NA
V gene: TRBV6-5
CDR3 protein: ASSKIRQGNTEAF

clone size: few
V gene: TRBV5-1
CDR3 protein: ASSLRPSGPGELF

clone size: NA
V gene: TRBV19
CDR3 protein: ASSPGMGPYNSPLH

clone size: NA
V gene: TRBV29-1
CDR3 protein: SVEASGTLGYPEQY